This entry concerns a single T cell receptor beta chain. The antigen is undetermined. The entry originates in a study of T cell repertoires in cytomegalovirus infection. For the study at large: Recently identified HLA-C-restricted CMV epitopes were among the peptides used. It was the public TCR beta signatures that indicated both CMV infection and matching HLA type.

Whole-study results and caveats: The response measured ex vivo was dominated by TCR beta clonotypes (HLA-C-restricted and CMV-specific).

TCRdb used MiXCR to reprocess the reads, holding one entry per CDR3 protein. Seen here are roughly 800,000 distinct CDR3 sequences, 25% to 35% observed once, and the top ten hold around 12%. The TCR was taken from a human donor in good health (CMV status not recorded). Some clones in this sample may be carry-over from other donors' samples. The material was cultured CD8+ T cells from PBMCs, obtained from culture after CMV antigen stimulation.

CDR3 coding DNA: TGTGCCAGCACCCTAGGGGGGGGGCTCTGGGAGCAGTACTTC. It is translated as CASTLGGGLWEQYF. This chain connects TRBV6-6 to TRBJ2-7; D perhaps matches TRBD2 (7 bases). The CDR3 spans 14 residues. CDR1 is MNHNY, CDR2 SVGAGI, per germline (reference sequence). V was pared by 7 bases and J by 7 bases, with 20 bases between.